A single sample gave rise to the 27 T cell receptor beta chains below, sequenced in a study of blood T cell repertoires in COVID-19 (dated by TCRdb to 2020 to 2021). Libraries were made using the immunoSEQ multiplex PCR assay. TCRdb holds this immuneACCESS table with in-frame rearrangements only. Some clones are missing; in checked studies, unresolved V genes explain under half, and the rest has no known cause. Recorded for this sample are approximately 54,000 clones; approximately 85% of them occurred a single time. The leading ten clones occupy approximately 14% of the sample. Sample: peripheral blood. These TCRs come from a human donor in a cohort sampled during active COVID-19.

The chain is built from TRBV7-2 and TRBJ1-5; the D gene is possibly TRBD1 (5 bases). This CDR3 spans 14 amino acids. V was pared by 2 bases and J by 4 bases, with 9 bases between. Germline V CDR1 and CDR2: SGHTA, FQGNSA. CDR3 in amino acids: CASSLLGQNQPQHF. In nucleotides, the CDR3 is TGTGCCAGCAGCTTATTGGGGCAGAATCAGCCCCAGCATTTT.

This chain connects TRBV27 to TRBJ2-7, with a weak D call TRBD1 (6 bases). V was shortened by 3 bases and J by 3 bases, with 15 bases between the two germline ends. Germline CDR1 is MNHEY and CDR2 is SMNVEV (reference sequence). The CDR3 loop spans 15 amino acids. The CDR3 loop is CASSFMGTLYYEQYF. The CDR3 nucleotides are TGTGCCAGCAGTTTTATGGGGACACTATACTACGAGCAGTACTTC.

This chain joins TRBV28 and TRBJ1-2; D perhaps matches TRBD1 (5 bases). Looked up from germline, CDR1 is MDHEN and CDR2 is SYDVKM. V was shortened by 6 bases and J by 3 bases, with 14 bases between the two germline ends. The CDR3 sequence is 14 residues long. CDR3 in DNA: TGTGCCAGCAGAAAGACGGCGGGGGACTATGGCTACACCTTC. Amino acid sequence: CASRKTAGDYGYTF.

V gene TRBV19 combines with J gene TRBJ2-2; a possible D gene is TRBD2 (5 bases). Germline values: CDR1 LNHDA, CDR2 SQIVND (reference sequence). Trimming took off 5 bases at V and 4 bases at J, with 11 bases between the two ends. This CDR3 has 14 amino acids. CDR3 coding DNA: TGTGCCAGTAGTGCGATAGCGAGCACCGGGGAGCTGTTTTTT. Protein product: CASSAIASTGELFF.

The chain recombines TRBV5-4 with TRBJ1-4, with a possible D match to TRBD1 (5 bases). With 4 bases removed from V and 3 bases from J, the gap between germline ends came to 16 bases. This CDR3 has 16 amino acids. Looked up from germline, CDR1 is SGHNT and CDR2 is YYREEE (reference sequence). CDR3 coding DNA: TGTGCCAGCAGCGCTTTTGGAAGGGGCGCTAATGAAAAACTGTTTTTT. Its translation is CASSAFGRGANEKLFF.

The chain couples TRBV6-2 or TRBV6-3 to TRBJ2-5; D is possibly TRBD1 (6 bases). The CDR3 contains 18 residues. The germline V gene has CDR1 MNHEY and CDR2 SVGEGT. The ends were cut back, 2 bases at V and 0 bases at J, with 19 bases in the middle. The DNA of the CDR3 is TGTGCCAGCAGTTACGAAGTCCGCCCAGGGGTAGACCAAGAGACCCAGTACTTC. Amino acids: CASSYEVRPGVDQETQYF.

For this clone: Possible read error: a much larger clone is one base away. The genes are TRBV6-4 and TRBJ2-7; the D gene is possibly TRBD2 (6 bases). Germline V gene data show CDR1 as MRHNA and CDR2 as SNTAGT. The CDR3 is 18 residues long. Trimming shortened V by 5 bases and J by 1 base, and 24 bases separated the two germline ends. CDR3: CASSYRKTGTPGSYEQYF. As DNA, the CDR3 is TGTGCCAGCAGTTATAGAAAAACCGGGACTCCAGGGTCCTACGAGCAGTACTTC.

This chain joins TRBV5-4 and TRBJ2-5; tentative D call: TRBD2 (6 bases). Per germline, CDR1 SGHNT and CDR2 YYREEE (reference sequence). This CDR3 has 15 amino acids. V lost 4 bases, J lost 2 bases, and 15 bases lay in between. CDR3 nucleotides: TGTGCCAGCAGCCCCTGGGGAAGCGGGCAAGAGACCCAGTACTTC. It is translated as CASSPWGSGQETQYF.

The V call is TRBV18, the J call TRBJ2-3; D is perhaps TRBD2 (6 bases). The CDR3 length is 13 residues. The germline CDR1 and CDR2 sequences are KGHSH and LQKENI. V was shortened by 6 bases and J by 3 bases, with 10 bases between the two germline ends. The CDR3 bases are TGTGCCAGCTCGGGGGGAGGAACAGATACGCAGTATTTT. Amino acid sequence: CASSGGGTDTQYF.

The CDR3 spells CASSGGRGQDNEKLFF. The CDR3 DNA follows: TGTGCCAGCAGCGGCGGAAGGGGTCAGGATAATGAAAAACTGTTTTTT. The V gene is TRBV2, the J gene TRBJ1-4, with a tentative D call TRBD1 (5 bases). Germline V gene sequence: CDR1 SNHLY, CDR2 FYNNEI. The CDR3 sequence is 16 residues long. The germline V and J ends were trimmed by 6 bases and 4 bases, with 18 bases remaining between them.

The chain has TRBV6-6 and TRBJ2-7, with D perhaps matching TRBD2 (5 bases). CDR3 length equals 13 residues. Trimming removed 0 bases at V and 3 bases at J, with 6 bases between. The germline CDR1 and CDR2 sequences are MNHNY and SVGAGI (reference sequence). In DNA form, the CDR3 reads TGTGCCAGCAGTTACTCGGGGAGCTACGAGCAGTACTTC. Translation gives CASSYSGSYEQYF.

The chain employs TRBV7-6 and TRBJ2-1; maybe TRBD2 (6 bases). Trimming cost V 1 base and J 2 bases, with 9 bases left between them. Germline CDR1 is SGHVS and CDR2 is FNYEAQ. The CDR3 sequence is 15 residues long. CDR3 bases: TGTGCCAGCAGCTTAGACGGGAGTCCCTACAATGAGCAGTTCTTC. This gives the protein CASSLDGSPYNEQFF.

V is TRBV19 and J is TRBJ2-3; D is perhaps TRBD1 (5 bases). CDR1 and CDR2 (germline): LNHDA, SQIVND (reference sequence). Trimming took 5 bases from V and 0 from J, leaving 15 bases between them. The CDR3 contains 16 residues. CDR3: CASSPGVDRSTDTQYF. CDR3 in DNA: TGTGCCAGTAGTCCTGGGGTCGACAGAAGCACAGATACGCAGTATTTT. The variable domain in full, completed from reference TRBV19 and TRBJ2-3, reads DGGITQSPKYLFRKEGQNVTLSCEQNLNHDAMYWYRQDPGQGLRLIYYSQIVNDFQKGDIAEGYSVSREKKESFPLTVTSAQKNPTAFYLCASSPGVDRSTDTQYFGPGTRLTVL.

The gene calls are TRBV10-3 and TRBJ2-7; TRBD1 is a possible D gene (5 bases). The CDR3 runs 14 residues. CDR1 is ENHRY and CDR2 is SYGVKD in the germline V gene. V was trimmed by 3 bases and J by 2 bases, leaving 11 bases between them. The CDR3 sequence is CAISEDRTTYEQYF. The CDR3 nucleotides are TGTGCCATCAGTGAAGACAGAACCACCTACGAGCAGTACTTC.

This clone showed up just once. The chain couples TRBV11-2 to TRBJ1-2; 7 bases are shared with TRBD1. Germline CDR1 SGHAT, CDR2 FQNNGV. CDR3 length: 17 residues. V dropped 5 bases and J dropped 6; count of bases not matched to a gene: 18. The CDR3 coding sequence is TGTGCCAGCAGCCCGGTTACAGGGACAGCCCTTCTCGATGGCTACACCTTC. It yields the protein CASSPVTGTALLDGYTF.

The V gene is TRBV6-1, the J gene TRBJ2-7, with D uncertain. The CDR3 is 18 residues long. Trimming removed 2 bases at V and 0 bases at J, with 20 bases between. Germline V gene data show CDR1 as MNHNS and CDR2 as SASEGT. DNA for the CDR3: TGTGCCAGCAGTGAATTCGGTAGCCGTGGAGTCCTCTCCTACGAGCAGTACTTC. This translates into CASSEFGSRGVLSYEQYF.

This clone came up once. Written as DNA, the CDR3 is TGTGCCAGCAGTCCACTCGTGGGACAGGGGGCGCGGGAGCAGTACTTC. It is translated as CASSPLVGQGAREQYF. The chain is built from TRBV27 and TRBJ2-7, with 12 bases lining up with TRBD1. The CDR3 has 16 amino acids. From germline, CDR1 is MNHEY and CDR2 SMNVEV (reference sequence). The junction had 12 bases not matched to a gene; V was cut back by 5 bases and J by 7 bases.

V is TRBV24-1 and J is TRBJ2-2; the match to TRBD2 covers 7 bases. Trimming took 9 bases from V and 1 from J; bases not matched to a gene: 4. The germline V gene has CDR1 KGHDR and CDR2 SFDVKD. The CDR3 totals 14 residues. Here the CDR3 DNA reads TGTGCCACCCATGGGGAGGGGAACACCGGGGAGCTGTTTTTT. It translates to CATHGEGNTGELFF.

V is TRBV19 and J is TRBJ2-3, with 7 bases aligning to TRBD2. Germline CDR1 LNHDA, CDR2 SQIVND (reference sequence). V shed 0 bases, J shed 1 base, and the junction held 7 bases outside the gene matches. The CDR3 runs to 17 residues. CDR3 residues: CASSIDGGGRGTDTQYF. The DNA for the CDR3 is TGTGCCAGTAGTATAGATGGCGGGGGTCGGGGCACAGATACGCAGTATTTT. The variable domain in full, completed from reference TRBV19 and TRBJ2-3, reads DGGITQSPKYLFRKEGQNVTLSCEQNLNHDAMYWYRQDPGQGLRLIYYSQIVNDFQKGDIAEGYSVSREKKESFPLTVTSAQKNPTAFYLCASSIDGGGRGTDTQYFGPGTRLTVL.

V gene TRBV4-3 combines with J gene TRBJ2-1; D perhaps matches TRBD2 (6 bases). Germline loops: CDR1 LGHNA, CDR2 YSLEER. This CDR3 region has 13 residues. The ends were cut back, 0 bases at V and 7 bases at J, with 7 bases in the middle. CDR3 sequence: CASSQDRENEQFF. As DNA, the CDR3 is TGCGCCAGCAGCCAAGATCGGGAGAATGAGCAGTTCTTC.

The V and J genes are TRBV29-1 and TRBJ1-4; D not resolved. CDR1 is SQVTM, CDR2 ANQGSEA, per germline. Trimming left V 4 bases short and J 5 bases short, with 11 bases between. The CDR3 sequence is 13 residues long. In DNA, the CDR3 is TGCAGCGTTGGAGGGCAGGCAAATGAAAAACTGTTTTTT. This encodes CSVGGQANEKLFF.

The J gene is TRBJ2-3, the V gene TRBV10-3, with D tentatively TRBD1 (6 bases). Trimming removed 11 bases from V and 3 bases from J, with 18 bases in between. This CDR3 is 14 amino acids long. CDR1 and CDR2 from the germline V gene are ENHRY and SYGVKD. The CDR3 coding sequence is TGTGCCTCCAACCCAGGGGATCGAACAGATACGCAGTATTTT. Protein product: CASNPGDRTDTQYF.

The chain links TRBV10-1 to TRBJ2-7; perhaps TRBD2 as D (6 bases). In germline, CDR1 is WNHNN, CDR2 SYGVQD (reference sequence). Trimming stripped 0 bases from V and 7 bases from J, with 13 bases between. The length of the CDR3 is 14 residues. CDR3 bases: TGCGCCAGCAGTGAGTCAGGAGGGGCTGGAGAGCAGTACTTC. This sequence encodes CASSESGGAGEQYF.

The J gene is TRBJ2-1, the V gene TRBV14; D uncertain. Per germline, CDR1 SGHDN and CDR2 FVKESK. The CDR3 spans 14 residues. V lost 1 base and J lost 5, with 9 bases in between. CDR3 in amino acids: CASSQGGSHNEQFF. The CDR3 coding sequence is TGTGCCAGCAGCCAAGGAGGATCCCACAATGAGCAGTTCTTC.

The CDR3 DNA reads TGTGCCAGCAGCCATACAGGGGGCGGGGAGACCCAGTACTTC. It specifies CASSHTGGGETQYF. The chain uses TRBV3-1 (or the pseudogene TRBV3-2) and TRBJ2-5; 9 nucleotides match TRBD1. Germline assignment: CDR1 LGHDT and CDR2 YNNKEL (reference sequence). Germline trimming cut 3 bases from V and 5 bases from J; bases unmatched to any gene: 4. The CDR3 is 14 residues long.

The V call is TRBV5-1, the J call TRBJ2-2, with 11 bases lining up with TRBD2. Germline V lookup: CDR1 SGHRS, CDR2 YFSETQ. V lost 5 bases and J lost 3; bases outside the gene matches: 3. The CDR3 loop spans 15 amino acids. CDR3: CASSKLAGDTGELFF. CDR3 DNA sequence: TGCGCCAGCAGTAAACTAGCGGGAGACACCGGGGAGCTGTTTTTT. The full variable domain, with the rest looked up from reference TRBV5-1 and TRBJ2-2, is KAGVTQTPRYLIKTRGQQVTLSCSPISGHRSVSWYQQTPGQGLQFLFEYFSETQRNKGNFPGRFSGRQFSNSRSEMNVSTLELGDSALYLCASSKLAGDTGELFFGEGSRLTVL.

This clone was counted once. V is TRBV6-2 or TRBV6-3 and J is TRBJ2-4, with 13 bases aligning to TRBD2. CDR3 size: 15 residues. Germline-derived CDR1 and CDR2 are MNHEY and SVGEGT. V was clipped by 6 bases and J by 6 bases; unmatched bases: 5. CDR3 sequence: CASRPGTSGANIQYF. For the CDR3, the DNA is TGTGCCAGCAGACCTGGGACTAGCGGGGCAAACATTCAGTACTTC.